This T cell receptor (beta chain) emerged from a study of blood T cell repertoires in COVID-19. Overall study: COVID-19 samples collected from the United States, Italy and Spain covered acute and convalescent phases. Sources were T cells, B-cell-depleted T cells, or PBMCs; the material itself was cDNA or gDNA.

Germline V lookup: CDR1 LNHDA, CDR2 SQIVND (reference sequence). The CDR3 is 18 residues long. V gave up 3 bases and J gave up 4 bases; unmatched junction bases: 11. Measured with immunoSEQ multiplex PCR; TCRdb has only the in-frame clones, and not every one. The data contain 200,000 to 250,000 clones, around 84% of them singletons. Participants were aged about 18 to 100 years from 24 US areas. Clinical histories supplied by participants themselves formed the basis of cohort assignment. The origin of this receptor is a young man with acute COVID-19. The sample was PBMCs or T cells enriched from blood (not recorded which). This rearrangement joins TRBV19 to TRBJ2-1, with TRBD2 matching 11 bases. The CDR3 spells CASSIKGLAANKYNEQFF. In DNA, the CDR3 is TGTGCCAGTAGTATTAAGGGACTAGCGGCGAATAAGTACAATGAGCAGTTCTTC.